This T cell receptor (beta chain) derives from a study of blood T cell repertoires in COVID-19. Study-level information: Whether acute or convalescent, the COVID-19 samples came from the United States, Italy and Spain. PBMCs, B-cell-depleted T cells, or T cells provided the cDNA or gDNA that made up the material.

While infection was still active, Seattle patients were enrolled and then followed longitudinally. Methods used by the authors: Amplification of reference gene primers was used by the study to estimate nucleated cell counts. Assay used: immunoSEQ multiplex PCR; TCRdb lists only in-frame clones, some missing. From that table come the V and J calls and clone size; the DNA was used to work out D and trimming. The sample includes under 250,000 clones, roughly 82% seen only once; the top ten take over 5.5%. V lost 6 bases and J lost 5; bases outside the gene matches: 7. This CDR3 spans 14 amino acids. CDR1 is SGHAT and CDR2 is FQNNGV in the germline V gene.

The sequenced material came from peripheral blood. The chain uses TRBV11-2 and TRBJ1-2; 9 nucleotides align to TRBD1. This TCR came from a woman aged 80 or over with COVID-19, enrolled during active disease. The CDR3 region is CASRPTGGIYGYTF. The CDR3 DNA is TGTGCCAGCAGACCTACAGGGGGCATATATGGCTACACCTTC.